This paragraph covers one TCR beta chain sequence. The source of the sample is a study of blood T cell repertoires in COVID-19. In the study overall: The samples span acute and convalescent COVID-19 from the United States, Italy and Spain. PBMCs, B-cell-depleted T cells, or T cells provided the cDNA or gDNA that made up the material.

Authors' methods: Nucleated cell number was recorded as an estimate derived from reference gene primer amplification. The protocol was immunoSEQ multiplex PCR, while the TCRdb copy is restricted to in-frame clones and leaves out a portion. V, J and clone size are taken as reported in that table, and D and trimming were inferred from the DNA itself. The sample consists of approximately 100,000 clones, about 88% of them appearing once. This sequence was found in a woman aged 80 or older with active COVID-19. The material sequenced was peripheral blood.

The CDR3 DNA follows: TGTGCCAGCAGTCAACAGGGGATTCTTCGTCAGCCCCAGCATTTT. Its protein is CASSQQGILRQPQHF. The chain links TRBV6-2 or TRBV6-3 to TRBJ1-5; 7 bases are shared with TRBD1. This CDR3 comprises 15 residues. Germline V CDR1 and CDR2: MNHEY, SVGEGT. The V gene end was trimmed by 5 bases and the J gene end by 6 bases; junction bases not matched to a gene: 10.